This T cell receptor beta chain was profiled in a study of shared clonotypes between healthy human individuals (TCRdb year 2020). Background for the entire study: Three men and a couple of women, aged 18 to 49 years, made up the cohort. Each donor's leukapheresis produced roughly between roughly 0.94 and 9.5 billion PBMCs. For each donor, CD4 naive and CD4 memory were each given three plates, CD8 naive was given two plates, and CD8 memory was given one plate. The study deeply sequenced blood TCR repertoires of about 5 healthy adults to estimate repertoire size and the extent of clonotype sharing between individuals. To increase sequencing depth and limit assay-specific biases, different laboratories used diverse techniques to prepare libraries and sequence TCR repertoires.

TCR CDR3 regions were amplified from genomic DNA by multiplex PCR using the deep immunoSEQ assay. Extracted genomic DNA from each cell subset was distributed evenly across all wells of several immunoSEQ 96-well plates, and each plate was treated as a replicate. For sorted subsets, each replicate PCR was loaded with about 200 ng genomic DNA, equivalent to about 30,000 T cell genomes. Purified libraries were quantified with a Qubit 3.0 fluorometer, sized on a Bioanalyzer 2100, and re-quantified with the KAPA Library Quantification kit. Each immunoSEQ 96-well plate was sequenced on its own single-read 150-cycle Illumina NextSeq 550 flow cell. Under the source paper's analysis protocol: Because the immunoSEQ output included only junctional sequences and no quality scores, the filtering could not be the same as the filtering used for full-length reads. To assign V/J genes and CDR3, sequences were annotated against IMGT germline references using PyIR, a Python wrapper for IgBLAST v1.9. Any read was removed if the V/J assignment was weak (E-value above 1e-6), the CDR3 was missing, or the read contained stop codons, out-of-frame junctions, or ambiguous translated residues. V3J clonotypes were defined as sequences sharing the same inferred V gene, J gene, and CDR3 amino acid sequence. The percentage overlap between two repertoires was calculated by dividing the number of shared unique clonotypes by the size of the smaller repertoire. RTK rarefaction, the Chao1 estimator, and Recon v2.1 estimates of unobserved clonotypes were used to assess repertoire richness. For all TCRbeta clonotypes obtained by the gDNA method from a few donors, generation probabilities were computed with OLGA. TCRdb retrieved this table from immuneACCESS and kept in-frame rearrangements only. Not all clones are present; in checked studies, unresolved V genes account for under half, and no reason is known for the remainder. The V and J calls and the clone size are those of that table, but D and trimming were determined from the DNA. In this sample the table shows around 1,000,000 clones, roughly 80% of which occur a single time. The biggest ten clones account for roughly 0.83% of the sample.

The donors were healthy, HIV-negative adults with no recently reported acute infections or vaccinations. Every donor was a Caucasian adult residing in Nashville, Tennessee, USA. CD4+ T cells were enriched by magnetic negative selection, after which naive cells were positively selected on CD45RA and the negative fraction was taken as the memory subset. Blood was obtained by leukapheresis, after which PBMCs were separated by Ficoll-Histopaque density gradient centrifugation and cryopreserved in liquid nitrogen vapor phase. Purity and quantity of every magnetically sorted T cell population were checked by analytical flow cytometry. Genomic DNA was isolated from each sorted fraction and quantified by UV absorbance on a Nanodrop 2000c. Paper-wide results and their limitations: Because the study included a small number of donors, the genetic and exposure-history diversity represented was limited. Rarefaction of sorted-subset datasets indicated incomplete sequencing despite the large sequencing depth. Across four donors, about 5% of naive CD4, over 3% of naive CD8, 2.3% of memory CD4, and roughly 0.4% of memory CD8 clonotypes were shared. Compared with non-shared clonotypes, clonotypes shared by all four sorted-subset donors had higher generation probabilities. Naive subsets generally had larger estimated clonotype richness than memory subsets. Only blood was sampled, and tissue TCR repertoires likely differ from those in blood. Pairwise subsampling led to the expectation that sequencing depth would affect the degree of clonotype sharing among donors.

This clone appeared once. Its antigen target is currently unknown. Base qualities are missing; no much larger clone stands one base away. The sequence was collected from a man aged 18 to 35 in good health. Some clones in this sample may be carry-over from other donors' samples. Material for sequencing was memory CD4+ T cells from PBMCs. The cell subset or site tag for this specimen amounts to: CD45RA-negative fraction.

CDR3 region: CATSRDNRGTDTQYF. The DNA sequence is TGTGCCACCAGCAGAGATAACAGAGGGACAGATACGCAGTATTTT. The rearrangement combines TRBV15 with TRBJ2-3; D gene: possibly TRBD2, on 5 matching bases. The germline V gene (reference sequence) specifies LNHNV as CDR1 and YYDKDF as CDR2. A distance of 10 bases separates the germline ends of V and J, which lose 0 bases and 3 bases respectively. The CDR3, from cysteine to phenylalanine, totals 15 residues. Only the CDR3 part of the read is kept: 45 bases, read in frame from the first base.